This T cell receptor beta chain appears in the sequencing data of a study of shared clonotypes between healthy human individuals. Study-level information: Researchers assigned three CD4 naive, three CD4 memory, two CD8 naive and one CD8 memory plate to each donor.

How the authors handled the data: Filtering differed for immunoSEQ, which gave only junction sequences without quality scores. Only in-frame clones appear in the TCRdb table, and some are missing; sequencing was by immunoSEQ multiplex PCR. The DNA gave D and trimming, while V, J and clone size come from that table. This table has fewer than 1 million clones, about 96% appearing once. Only CD45RO-negative cells positively selected for CCR7 counted as naive CD8 cells, so terminally differentiated effector memory CD45RA+ cells were excluded. V gave up 3 bases and J gave up 3 bases, with 8 bases separating them. CDR3 length: 14 amino acids. CDR1 and CDR2 (germline): SEHNR, FQNEAQ (reference sequence). This clone was seen once.

The chain is built from TRBV7-9 and TRBJ1-4; weak D call: TRBD1 (6 bases). The sample consisted of naive CD8+ T cells sorted from blood. This TCR was sampled from a man aged 25 to 45 in good health. As DNA, the CDR3 is TGTGCCAGCAGCTTGCCAGGGGCTAATGAAAAACTGTTTTTT. It is translated as CASSLPGANEKLFF.